This T cell receptor beta chain originates from a study of blood T cell repertoires in COVID-19. Study-wide context: The origin of the acute and convalescent COVID-19 samples was the United States, Italy and Spain. From T cells, B-cell-depleted T cells, or PBMCs came the material, which was cDNA or gDNA.

As handled by the study authors: Amplification from reference gene primers served as the basis for estimated nucleated cell counts. Repertoires were generated with immunoSEQ multiplex PCR, while TCRdb's copy carries only in-frame clones and drops some. V and J calls and clone size come straight from that table; D and trimming were deduced from the DNA. Of 200,000 to 300,000 clones detected, around nine tenths appear once; the ten largest clones hold about 5%. Those enrolled in Seattle joined during active infection and were followed longitudinally afterward. V trimming: 4 bases; J trimming: 5 bases; junction bases outside the gene matches: 8. This CDR3 is 16 amino acids long. Germline lookup yields CDR1 SGHRS and CDR2 YFSETQ.

The source material was peripheral blood. The TCR was taken from a woman aged 55-69 years with COVID-19, enrolled during active disease. The rearrangement links TRBV5-1 to TRBJ2-2; 10 bases fit TRBD2. CDR3 DNA sequence: TGCGCCAGCAGCCACTCTAGCGGGAGAGGGACCGGGGAGCTGTTTTTT. As protein: CASSHSSGRGTGELFF.